This T cell receptor beta chain was profiled in a study of Ad26.COV2.S vaccination and SARS-CoV-2 variants. Germline CDR1 MNHEY, CDR2 SVGAGI. The ends were cut back, 10 bases at V and 10 bases at J, with 8 bases in the middle. The CDR3 contains 9 residues. Some clones are missing from TCRdb's copy, which holds only in-frame ones; the method was immunoSEQ multiplex PCR. The sample contains roughly 380,000 clones, around nine tenths of which appear only once. Treatment: 15 to 20 received Ad26.COV2.S at low or high dose, single or two shots; roughly five received placebo; per-sample allocation not given. Material that was analyzed had been drawn on day 63 after the first vaccine or placebo injection. A note on this clone: Its antigen is undetermined.

Study-wide results and limits: Possibly, TCR breadth and depth analyses underestimated total T cell responses.

This clonotype was obtained from a person aged 18-60 years who received the Ad26.COV2.S COVID-19 vaccine or a placebo. The chain combines TRBV6-5 with TRBJ2-1; no clear D gene. The sequencing used peripheral blood, collected in a trial of Ad26.COV2.S vaccine versus placebo. The CDR3 DNA sequence: TGTGCCACCTCGAAAGAGCAGTTCTTC. This translates into CATSKEQFF.